Listed below are T cell receptor beta chains from one sample, sequenced in a study of blood T cell repertoires in COVID-19. This table comes from immunoSEQ multiplex PCR, and its TCRdb copy is limited to in-frame clones, with some not included. Of some 31,000 clones listed, roughly 86% are singletons. Material for sequencing was peripheral blood. These receptors were collected from a human donor with active COVID-19. The donor label of this sample is uncertain. CDR3s include the opening cysteine and the closing phenylalanine or tryptophan. The D gene is left open where the match is weak. The size entry is marked missing in some rows and otherwise reads once, few, many or a size class.

-	16	-	TRBV19	TRBJ2-6	TGTGCCAGTAGTTCGGGGATAAGCTCTGGGGCCAACGTCCTGACTTTC	CASSSGISSGANVLTF
-	14	-	TRBV29-1	TRBJ2-2	TGCAGCGTGGCCCCTAGGACGAACACCGGGGAGCTGTTTTTT	CSVAPRTNTGELFF
-	21	-	TRBV21-1	TRBJ1-5	TGTGCCAGCAGACCCATTGGGGGCGGGACAGGGCGTCTATATAGCAATCAGCCCCAGCATTTT	CASRPIGGGTGRLYSNQPQHF
-	13	TRBD1	TRBV6-5	TRBJ1-4	TGTGCCAGCTCCAGGCAGGGGGGTGAAAAACTGTTTTTT	CASSRQGGEKLFF
-	14	-	TRBV9	TRBJ1-1	TGTGCCAGCAGCCCCAATTCAGGGATCGCTGAAGCTTTCTTT	CASSPNSGIAEAFF
-	16	TRBD2	TRBV9	TRBJ2-1	TGTGCCAGCAGCGCCTCTAGCGGGGGAGCGTACAATGAGCAGTTCTTC	CASSASSGGAYNEQFF
-	15	-	TRBV10-3	TRBJ1-6	TGTGCCATCAGTGAGTTGGAGACAGCCAATTCACCCCTCCACTTT	CAISELETANSPLHF
-	14	TRBD1	TRBV19	TRBJ1-2	TGTGCCAGTAGTGAACAGGGGGCTAACTATGGCTACACCTTC	CASSEQGANYGYTF
-	13	TRBD1	TRBV5-4	TRBJ1-1	TGTGCCAGCAGCTCGTCGGACAGGGAAGAAGCTTTCTTT	CASSSSDREEAFF
-	19	-	TRBV5-4	TRBJ1-2	TGTGCCAGCAGCTTGGGGGTGGCTGTTCAAGGGGGACCCGAGGATGGCTACACCTTC	CASSLGVAVQGGPEDGYTF
-	15	-	TRBV6-5	TRBJ2-2	TGTGCCAGCAGGTCAGAATTTTTGAACACCGGGGAGCTGTTTTTT	CASRSEFLNTGELFF
once	16	-	TRBV4-3	TRBJ2-3	TGCGCCAGCAGCCAAGCCCACCTATCTAGCACAGATACGCAGTATTTT	CASSQAHLSSTDTQYF
-	15	TRBD1	TRBV19	TRBJ1-1	TGTGCCAGTAACTCTCCCGGGACAGGGAACACTGAAGCTTTCTTT	CASNSPGTGNTEAFF
-	17	-	TRBV7-2	TRBJ2-3	TGTGCCAGCAGCTTAGCGGGAAGGGGGGGCCGCATAGATACGCAGTATTTT	CASSLAGRGGRIDTQYF
-	12	-	TRBV6-2/TRBV6-3	TRBJ1-2	TGTGCCAGCAGTTACCAGGGAGGTGGCTACACCTTC	CASSYQGGGYTF
-	11	TRBD1	TRBV29-1	TRBJ1-1	TGCAGCGCGACAGGGAATAATGAAGCTTTCTTT	CSATGNNEAFF
-	11	-	TRBV12-3/TRBV12-4	TRBJ2-1	TGTGCCAGCAGTCTTTACAATGAGCAGTTCTTC	CASSLYNEQFF
-	14	-	TRBV10-2	TRBJ2-1	TGCGCCAGCAGTGACGCACTTATATACAATGAGCAGTTCTTC	CASSDALIYNEQFF
-	15	TRBD1	TRBV9	TRBJ1-3	TGTGCCAGCAGCGTGAGGGACAGTTTTGGAAACACCATATATTTT	CASSVRDSFGNTIYF
-	16	-	TRBV4-3	TRBJ2-3	TGCGCCAGCAGCCAACGGTTTAGGGAGAGGACAGATACGCAGTATTTT	CASSQRFRERTDTQYF
-	14	-	TRBV6-5	TRBJ2-7	TGTGCCAGCAGTTACGAAAGGCAGGGTTACGAGCAGTACTTC	CASSYERQGYEQYF
-	16	TRBD2	TRBV4-2	TRBJ2-3	TGTGCCAGCGGCCAAGAGGTAGCGGGGGGGCCCTATACGCAGTATTTT	CASGQEVAGGPYTQYF
-	18	TRBD2	TRBV15	TRBJ2-1	TGTGCCACCAGCAGAGGGACTAGCGGGACAAGCTCCTACAATGAGCAGTTCTTC	CATSRGTSGTSSYNEQFF
-	13	-	TRBV5-1	TRBJ2-7	TGCGCCAGCAGCACCGGACAGTCCTACGAGCAGTACTTC	CASSTGQSYEQYF
-	13	-	TRBV7-9	TRBJ2-5	TGTGCCAGCAGCCAGCCAGGGATAGAGACCCAGTACTTC	CASSQPGIETQYF
-	13	TRBD1	TRBV6-5	TRBJ2-2	TGTGCTATAGGACAGGGCATCACCGGGGAGCTGTTTTTT	CAIGQGITGELFF
few	13	TRBD1	TRBV10-3	TRBJ1-2	TGTGCCATCAGTGAAGACAGGGTGGTTGGCTACACCTTC	CAISEDRVVGYTF
-	15	-	TRBV7-9	TRBJ1-1	TGTGCCAGCAGCTGGGCAGTCGAGGGAAGCACTGAAGCTTTCTTT	CASSWAVEGSTEAFF
-	14	TRBD1	TRBV2	TRBJ2-5	TGTGCCAGCAGCCCTACAGGGGGCGCCGCGACCCAGTACTTC	CASSPTGGAATQYF
-	14	TRBD1	TRBV5-1	TRBJ1-1	TGCGCCAGCAGGGAATTCAGGGGGCTAACTGAAGCTTTCTTT	CASREFRGLTEAFF
once	14	TRBD2	TRBV7-3	TRBJ2-3	TGTGCCAGCAGCTGGGGGGGTCTCGGAGATACGCAGTATTTT	CASSWGGLGDTQYF
-	14	-	TRBV27	TRBJ1-2	TGTGCCAGCAGGTCTGGGGAGACTCACTATGGCTACACCTTC	CASRSGETHYGYTF
once	13	-	TRBV11-2	TRBJ1-1	TGTGCCAGCAGGCCTAGCGGTTACACTGAAGCTTTCTTT	CASRPSGYTEAFF
-	15	TRBD2	TRBV19	TRBJ2-2	TGTGCCAGTATGGGGCTACTAGCGGGGACCGGGGAGCTGTTTTTT	CASMGLLAGTGELFF
-	14	TRBD1	TRBV19	TRBJ1-2	TGTGCCAGTAGTCCCCCACAGGGGGCCTATGGCTACACCTTC	CASSPPQGAYGYTF
-	14	-	TRBV5-1	TRBJ2-3	TGCGCCAGCAGCTTGGGCAGGGATCCAGATACGCAGTATTTT	CASSLGRDPDTQYF
-	15	-	TRBV21-1	TRBJ2-1	TGTGCCAGCAGCCGAAAGGAACAGGGGGTCAATGAGCAGTTCTTC	CASSRKEQGVNEQFF
-	16	-	TRBV5-6	TRBJ1-3	TGTGCCAGCAGCTTGTTGATTGGAGTCTCTGGAAACACCATATATTTT	CASSLLIGVSGNTIYF
-	15	TRBD2	TRBV15	TRBJ2-1	TGTGCCACCAGCAGAACTCCCGGGGGGGCCTTTGAGCAGTTCTTC	CATSRTPGGAFEQFF
once	13	-	TRBV4-3	TRBJ2-7	TGCGCCAGCAGCCGTTCGGGGGGCCACGAGCAGTACTTC	CASSRSGGHEQYF
few	14	-	TRBV19	TRBJ1-1	TGTGCCAGTAAAGGGGCCGAAATGAACACTGAAGCTTTCTTT	CASKGAEMNTEAFF
few	14	-	TRBV6-2/TRBV6-3	TRBJ1-3	TGTGCCAGCACCCCCTCGGGCTCTGGAAACACCATATATTTT	CASTPSGSGNTIYF
-	16	-	TRBV11-2	TRBJ1-6	TGTGCCAGCAGCTTAGGGGAGCGGCGGTATAATTCACCCCTCCACTTT	CASSLGERRYNSPLHF
-	18	TRBD2	TRBV29-1	TRBJ2-6	TGCAGCGTTGGAAACCGCCTAGCGGGGGGGCCGGGGGCCAACGTCCTGACTTTC	CSVGNRLAGGPGANVLTF
-	15	TRBD1	TRBV24-1	TRBJ2-3	TGTGCCACCAGTGACCCCGACAGGGACACAGATACGCAGTATTTT	CATSDPDRDTDTQYF